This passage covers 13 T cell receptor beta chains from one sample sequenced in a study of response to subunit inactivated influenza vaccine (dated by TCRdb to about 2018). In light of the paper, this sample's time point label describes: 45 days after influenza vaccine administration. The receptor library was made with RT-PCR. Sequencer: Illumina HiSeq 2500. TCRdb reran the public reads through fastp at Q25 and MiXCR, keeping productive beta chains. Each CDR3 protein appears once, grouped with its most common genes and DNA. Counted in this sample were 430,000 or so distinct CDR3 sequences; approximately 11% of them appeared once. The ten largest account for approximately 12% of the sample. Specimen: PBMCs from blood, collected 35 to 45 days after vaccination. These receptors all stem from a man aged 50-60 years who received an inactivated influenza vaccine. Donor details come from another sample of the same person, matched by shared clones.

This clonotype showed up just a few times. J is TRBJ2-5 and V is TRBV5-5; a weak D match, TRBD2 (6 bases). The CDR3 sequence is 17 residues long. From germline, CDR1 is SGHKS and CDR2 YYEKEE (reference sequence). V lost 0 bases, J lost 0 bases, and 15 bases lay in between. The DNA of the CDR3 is TGTGCCAGCAGCTTGGCCCAGCGTAGCGGAAACCAAGAGACCCAGTACTTC. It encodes CASSLAQRSGNQETQYF.

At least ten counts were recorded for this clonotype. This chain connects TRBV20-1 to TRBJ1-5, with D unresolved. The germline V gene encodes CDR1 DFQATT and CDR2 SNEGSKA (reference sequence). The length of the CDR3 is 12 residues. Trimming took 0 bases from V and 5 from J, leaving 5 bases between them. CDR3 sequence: CSARDYHQPQHF. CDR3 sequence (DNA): TGCAGTGCTAGAGATTATCATCAGCCCCAGCATTTT.

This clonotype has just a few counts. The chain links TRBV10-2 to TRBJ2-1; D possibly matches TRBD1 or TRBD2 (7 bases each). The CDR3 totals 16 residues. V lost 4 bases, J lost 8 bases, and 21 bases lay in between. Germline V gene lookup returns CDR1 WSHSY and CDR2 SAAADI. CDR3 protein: CASSGTSRGLLDEQFF. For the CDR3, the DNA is TGCGCCAGCAGTGGGACTAGTAGGGGGCTTTTAGATGAGCAGTTCTTC.

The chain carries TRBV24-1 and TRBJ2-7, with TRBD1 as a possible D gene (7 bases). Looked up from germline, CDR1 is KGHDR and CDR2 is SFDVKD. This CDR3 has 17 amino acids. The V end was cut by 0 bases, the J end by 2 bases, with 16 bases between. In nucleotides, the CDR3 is TGTGCCACCAGTGATTTGCAGGAGCAGGGGGGACCCTACGAGCAGTACTTC. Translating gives CATSDLQEQGGPYEQYF.

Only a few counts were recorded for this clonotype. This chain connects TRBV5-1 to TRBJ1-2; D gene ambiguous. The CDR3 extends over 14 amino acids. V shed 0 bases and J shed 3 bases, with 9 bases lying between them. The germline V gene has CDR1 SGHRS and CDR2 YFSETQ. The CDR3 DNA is TGCGCCAGCAGCTTGGAAGCGACTTACTATGGCTACACCTTC. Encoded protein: CASSLEATYYGYTF.

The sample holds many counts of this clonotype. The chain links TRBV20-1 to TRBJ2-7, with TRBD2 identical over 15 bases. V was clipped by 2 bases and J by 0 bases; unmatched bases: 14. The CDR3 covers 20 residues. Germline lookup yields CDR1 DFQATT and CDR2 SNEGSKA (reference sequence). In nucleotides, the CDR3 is TGCAGTGCTAGAAGAGATTGGGGGACTAGCGGGAGGCCGAGCTCCTACGAGCAGTACTTC. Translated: CSARRDWGTSGRPSSYEQYF.

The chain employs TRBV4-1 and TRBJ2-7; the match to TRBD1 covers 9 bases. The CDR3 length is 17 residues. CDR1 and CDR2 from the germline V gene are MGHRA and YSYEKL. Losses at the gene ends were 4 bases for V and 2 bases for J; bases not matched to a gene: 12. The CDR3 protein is CASSPEFLRDRAYEQYF. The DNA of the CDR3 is TGCGCCAGCAGCCCGGAATTCCTTCGGGACAGGGCCTACGAGCAGTACTTC.

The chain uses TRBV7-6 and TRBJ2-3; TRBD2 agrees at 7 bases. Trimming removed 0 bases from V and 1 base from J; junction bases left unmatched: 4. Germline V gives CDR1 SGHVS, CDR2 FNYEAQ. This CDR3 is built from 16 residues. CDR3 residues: CASSLAGGSGTDTQYF. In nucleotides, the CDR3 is TGTGCCAGCAGCTTAGCCGGCGGGAGCGGCACAGATACGCAGTATTTT. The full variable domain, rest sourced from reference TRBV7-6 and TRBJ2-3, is GAGVSQSPRYKVTKRGQDVALRCDPISGHVSLYWYRQALGQGPEFLTYFNYEAQQDKSGLPNDRFSAERPEGSISTLTIQRTEQRDSAMYRCASSLAGGSGTDTQYFGPGTRLTVL.

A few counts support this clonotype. Here the CDR3 reads CASFIRGGQGTLGAFF. The CDR3 DNA reads as TGTGCCAGCTTTATTAGGGGGGGACAGGGGACTCTAGGAGCTTTCTTT. The chain joins TRBV28 to TRBJ1-1; 10 positions agree with TRBD1. The CDR3 length is 16 residues. Germline trimming cut 8 bases from V and 10 bases from J; bases unmatched to any gene: 19. Germline CDR1 is MDHEN and CDR2 is SYDVKM.

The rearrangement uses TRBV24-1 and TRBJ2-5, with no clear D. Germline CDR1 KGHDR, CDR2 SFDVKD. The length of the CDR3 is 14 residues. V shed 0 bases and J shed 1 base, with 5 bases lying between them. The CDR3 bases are TGTGCCACCAGTGATTTGGAGCGCCAAGAGACCCAGTACTTC. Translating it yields CATSDLERQETQYF.

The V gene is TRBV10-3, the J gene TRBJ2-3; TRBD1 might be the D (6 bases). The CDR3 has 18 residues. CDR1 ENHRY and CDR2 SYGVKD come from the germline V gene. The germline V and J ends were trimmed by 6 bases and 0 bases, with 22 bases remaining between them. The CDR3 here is CAIRQRVPGTRSTDTQYF. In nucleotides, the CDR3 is TGTGCCATCAGACAAAGGGTTCCCGGGACAAGAAGCACAGATACGCAGTATTTT.

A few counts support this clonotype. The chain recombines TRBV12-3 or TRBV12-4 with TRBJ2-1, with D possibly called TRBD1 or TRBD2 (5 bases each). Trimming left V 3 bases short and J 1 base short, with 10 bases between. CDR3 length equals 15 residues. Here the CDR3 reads CASSFVGTSYNEQFF. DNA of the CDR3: TGTGCCAGCAGTTTTGTGGGGACGTCCTACAATGAGCAGTTCTTC.

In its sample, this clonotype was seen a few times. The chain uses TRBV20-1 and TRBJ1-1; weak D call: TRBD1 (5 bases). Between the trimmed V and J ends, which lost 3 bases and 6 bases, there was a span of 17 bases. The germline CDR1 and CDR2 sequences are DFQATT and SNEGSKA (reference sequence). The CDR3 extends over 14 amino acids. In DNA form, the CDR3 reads TGCAGTGCTAGGGCCCGCGCGGGGGTGGCTGAAGCTTTCTTT. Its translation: CSARARAGVAEAFF.